Sequencing of this T cell receptor (beta chain) was carried out in a study of human T cells and chemical hapten exposure. Study-wide results and caveats: In comparison with controls, expanded TCRs gave rise to a significantly larger number of large CDR3 similarity clusters.

The CDR3 is 14 residues long. V shed 6 bases, J shed 2 bases, and the junction held 6 bases outside the gene matches. Germline loops: CDR1 SQVTM, CDR2 ANQGSEA. TCRdb called the RACE reads again in MiXCR, with one record for every CDR3 protein. Of approximately 180,000 distinct CDR3 sequences listed, approximately 31% were seen once; the top ten hold 2.9%. Time point given: pre-sensitization, week 0. Treatment of the sample: therapeutic diphenylcyclopropenone sensitization with weekly scalp DPC. This clonotype was found a few times. The antigen remains undetermined. The sequences come from whole blood, collected in connection with sensitization to the hapten diphenylcyclopropenone (DPC). J is TRBJ2-1 and V is TRBV29-1; 8 bases fit TRBD1. The source of this sequence is a woman in her twenties or thirties with alopecia areata. Some clones in this sample may be carry-over from other donors' samples. CDR3 amino acids: CSVVGQGTYNEQFF. CDR3 coding DNA: TGCAGCGTGGTCGGACAGGGAACCTACAATGAGCAGTTCTTC.